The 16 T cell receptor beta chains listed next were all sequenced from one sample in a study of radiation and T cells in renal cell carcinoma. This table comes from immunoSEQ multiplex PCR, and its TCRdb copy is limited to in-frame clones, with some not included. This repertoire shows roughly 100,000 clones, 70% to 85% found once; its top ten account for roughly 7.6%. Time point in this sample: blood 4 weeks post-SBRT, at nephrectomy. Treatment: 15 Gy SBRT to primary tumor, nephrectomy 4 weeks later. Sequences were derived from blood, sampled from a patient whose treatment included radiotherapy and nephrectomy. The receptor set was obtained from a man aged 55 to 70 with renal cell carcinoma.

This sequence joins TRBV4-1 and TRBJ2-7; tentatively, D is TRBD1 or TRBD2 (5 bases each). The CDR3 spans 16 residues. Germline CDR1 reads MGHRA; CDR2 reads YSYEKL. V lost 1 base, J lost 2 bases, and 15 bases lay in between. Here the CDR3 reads CASSQGPRDQPYEQYF. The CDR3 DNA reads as TGCGCCAGCAGCCAAGGCCCTCGGGACCAACCCTACGAGCAGTACTTC.

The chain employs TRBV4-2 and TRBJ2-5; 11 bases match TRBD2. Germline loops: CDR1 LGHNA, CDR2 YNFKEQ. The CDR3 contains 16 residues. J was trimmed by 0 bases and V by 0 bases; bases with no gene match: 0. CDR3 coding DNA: TGTGCCAGCAGCCAAGAGGGACTAGCGGACCAAGAGACCCAGTACTTC. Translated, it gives CASSQEGLADQETQYF.

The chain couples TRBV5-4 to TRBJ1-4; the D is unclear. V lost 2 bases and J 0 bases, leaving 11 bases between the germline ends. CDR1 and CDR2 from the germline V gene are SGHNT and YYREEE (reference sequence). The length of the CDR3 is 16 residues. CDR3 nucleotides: TGTGCCAGCAGCTTCGACCCGATTGCAACTAATGAAAAACTGTTTTTT. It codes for CASSFDPIATNEKLFF.

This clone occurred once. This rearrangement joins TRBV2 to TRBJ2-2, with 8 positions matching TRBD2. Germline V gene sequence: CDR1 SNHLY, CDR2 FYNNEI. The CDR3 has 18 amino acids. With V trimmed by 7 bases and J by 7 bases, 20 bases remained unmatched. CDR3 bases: TGTGCCAGCATCCGATCAAGAGCGGGAGTAGCCAAGTACGGGGAGCTGTTTTTT. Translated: CASIRSRAGVAKYGELFF.

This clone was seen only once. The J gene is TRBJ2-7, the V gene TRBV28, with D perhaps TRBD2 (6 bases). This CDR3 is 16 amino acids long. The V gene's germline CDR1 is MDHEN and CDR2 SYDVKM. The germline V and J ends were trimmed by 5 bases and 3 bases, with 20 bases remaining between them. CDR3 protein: CASSGPHPGVDYEQYF. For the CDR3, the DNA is TGTGCCAGCAGTGGCCCCCATCCGGGGGTGGACTACGAGCAGTACTTC.

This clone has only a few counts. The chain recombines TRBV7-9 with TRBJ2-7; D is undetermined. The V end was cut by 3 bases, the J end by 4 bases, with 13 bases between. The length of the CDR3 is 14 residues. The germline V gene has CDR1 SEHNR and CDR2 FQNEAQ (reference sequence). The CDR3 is CASSFSGLGYEQYF. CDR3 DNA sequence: TGTGCCAGCAGCTTTTCCGGGTTGGGGTACGAGCAGTACTTC.

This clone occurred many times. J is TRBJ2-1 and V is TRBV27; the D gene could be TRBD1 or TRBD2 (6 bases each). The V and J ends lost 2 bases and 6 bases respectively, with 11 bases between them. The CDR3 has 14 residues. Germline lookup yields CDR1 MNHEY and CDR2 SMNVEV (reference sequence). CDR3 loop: CASSLIGGGNEQFF. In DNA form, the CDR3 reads TGTGCCAGCAGTTTAATTGGAGGGGGCAATGAGCAGTTCTTC.

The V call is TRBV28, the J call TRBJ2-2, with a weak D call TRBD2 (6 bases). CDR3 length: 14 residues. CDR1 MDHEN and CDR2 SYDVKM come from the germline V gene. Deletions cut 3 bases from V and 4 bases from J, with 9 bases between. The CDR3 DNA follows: TGTGCCAGCAGTTTGCTAGCGCGCACCGGGGAGCTGTTTTTT. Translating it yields CASSLLARTGELFF.

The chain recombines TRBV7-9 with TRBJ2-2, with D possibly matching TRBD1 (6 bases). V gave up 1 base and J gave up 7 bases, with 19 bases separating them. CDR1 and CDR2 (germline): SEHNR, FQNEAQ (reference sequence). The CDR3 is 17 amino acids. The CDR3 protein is CASSLVGPTGLIGELFF. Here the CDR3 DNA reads TGTGCCAGCAGCTTAGTCGGCCCTACAGGGTTGATCGGGGAGCTGTTTTTT.

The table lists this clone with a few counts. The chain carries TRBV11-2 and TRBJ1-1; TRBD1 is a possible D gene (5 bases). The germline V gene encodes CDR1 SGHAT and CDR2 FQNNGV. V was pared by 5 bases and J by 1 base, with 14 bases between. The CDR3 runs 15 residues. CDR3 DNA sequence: TGTGCCAGCAGCCATACTCCGACAGAGAACACTGAAGCTTTCTTT. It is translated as CASSHTPTENTEAFF.

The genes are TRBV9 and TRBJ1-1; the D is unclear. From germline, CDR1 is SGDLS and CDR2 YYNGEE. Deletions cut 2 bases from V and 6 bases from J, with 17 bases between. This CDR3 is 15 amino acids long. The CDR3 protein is CASSVQPGLGAEAFF. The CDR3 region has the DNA TGTGCCAGCAGCGTCCAACCGGGCCTTGGCGCTGAAGCTTTCTTT.

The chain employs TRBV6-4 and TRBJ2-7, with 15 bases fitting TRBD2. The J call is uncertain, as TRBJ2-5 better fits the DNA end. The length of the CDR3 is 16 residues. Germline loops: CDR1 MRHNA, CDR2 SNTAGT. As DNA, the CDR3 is TGTGCCAGCTTCAGGACTAGCGGGAGGGCCGGTGGGACCCAGTACTTC. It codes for CASFRTSGRAGGTQYF.

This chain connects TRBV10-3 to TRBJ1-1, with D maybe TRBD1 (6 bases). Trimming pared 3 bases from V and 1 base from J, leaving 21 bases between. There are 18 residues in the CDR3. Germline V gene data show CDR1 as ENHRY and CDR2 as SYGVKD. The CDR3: CAISDPAVLQQGNTEAFF. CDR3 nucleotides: TGTGCCATCAGTGACCCCGCGGTGTTACAACAGGGGAACACTGAAGCTTTCTTT.

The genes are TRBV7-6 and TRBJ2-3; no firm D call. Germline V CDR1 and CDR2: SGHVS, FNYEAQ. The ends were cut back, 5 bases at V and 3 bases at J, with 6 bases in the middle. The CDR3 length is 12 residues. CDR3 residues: CASSLRTDTQYF. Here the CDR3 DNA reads TGTGCCAGCAGCCTCCGTACAGATACGCAGTATTTT.

The CDR3 loop reads CASSLARVGTEAFF. The CDR3 bases are TGTGCCAGCAGCTTAGCGCGGGTGGGCACTGAAGCTTTCTTT. This chain links TRBV7-2 with TRBJ1-1, with D unresolved. The CDR3 contains 14 residues. The germline V gene has CDR1 SGHTA and CDR2 FQGNSA. The ends were cut back, 0 bases at V and 4 bases at J, with 9 bases in the middle.

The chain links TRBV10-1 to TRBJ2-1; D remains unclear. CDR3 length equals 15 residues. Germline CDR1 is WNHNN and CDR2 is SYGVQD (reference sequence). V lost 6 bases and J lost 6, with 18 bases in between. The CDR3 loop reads CASSDQRSPLNEQFF. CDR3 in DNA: TGCGCCAGCAGCGATCAGCGAAGCCCCCTCAATGAGCAGTTCTTC.